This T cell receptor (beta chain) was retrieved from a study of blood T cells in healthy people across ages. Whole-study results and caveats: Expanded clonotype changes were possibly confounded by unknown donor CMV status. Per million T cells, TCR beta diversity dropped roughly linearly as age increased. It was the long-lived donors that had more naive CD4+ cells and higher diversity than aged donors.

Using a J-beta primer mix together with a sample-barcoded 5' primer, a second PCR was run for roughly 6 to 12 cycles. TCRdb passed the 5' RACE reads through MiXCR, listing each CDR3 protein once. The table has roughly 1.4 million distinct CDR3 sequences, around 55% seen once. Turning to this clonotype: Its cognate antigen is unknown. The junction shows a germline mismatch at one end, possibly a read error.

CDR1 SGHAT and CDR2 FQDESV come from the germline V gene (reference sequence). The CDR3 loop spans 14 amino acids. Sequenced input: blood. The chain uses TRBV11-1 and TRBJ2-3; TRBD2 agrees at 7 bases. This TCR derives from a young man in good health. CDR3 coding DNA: TGTGCCGGCAGCAGGTGGGGGAGGGAGGATACGCAGTATTTT. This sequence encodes CAGSRWGREDTQYF.